This T cell receptor (beta chain) was identified during a study of blood T cell repertoires in COVID-19. Study-wide context: Sources were T cells, B-cell-depleted T cells, or PBMCs; the material itself was cDNA or gDNA.

In the original analysis: Quantification of nucleated cells was approximated via reference gene primer amplification. Assay: immunoSEQ multiplex PCR; the TCRdb copy retains only in-frame clones and omits some. V and J calls and clone size are given by that table; D and trimming were obtained from the DNA. Of 55,000 to 80,000 clones in the sample, roughly 81% were seen once. The CDR3 runs to 15 residues. Germline loops: CDR1 SGHDN, CDR2 FVKESK. J lost 6 bases, V lost 6 bases, and 11 bases had no gene match. The receptor was isolated from a human donor in a cohort sampled during active COVID-19. The J gene is TRBJ2-4, the V gene TRBV14; 7 nucleotides match TRBD2. The source material was peripheral blood. The CDR3 bases are TGTGCCAGCAGTCAATACGGGGGGTTGGGAAACATTCAGTACTTC. Residues: CASSQYGGLGNIQYF.